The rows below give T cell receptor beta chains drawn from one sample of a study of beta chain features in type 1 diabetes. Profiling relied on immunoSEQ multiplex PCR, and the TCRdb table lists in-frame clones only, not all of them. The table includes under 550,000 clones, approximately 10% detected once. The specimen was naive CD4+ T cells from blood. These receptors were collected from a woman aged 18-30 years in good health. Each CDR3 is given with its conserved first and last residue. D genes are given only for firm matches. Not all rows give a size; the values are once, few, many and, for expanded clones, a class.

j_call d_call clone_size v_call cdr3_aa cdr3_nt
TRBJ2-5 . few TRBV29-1 CSAGLQETQYF TGCAGCGCGGGACTCCAAGAGACCCAGTACTTC
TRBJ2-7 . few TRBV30 CAWSFSGTPSSEQYF TGTGCCTGGAGTTTCTCCGGGACTCCCAGTTCCGAGCAGTACTTC
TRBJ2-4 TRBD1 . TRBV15 CATSRTTGTGNIQYF TGTGCCACCAGCAGAACTACCGGGACAGGGAACATTCAGTACTTC
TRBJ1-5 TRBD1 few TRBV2 CASRGQGNQPQHF TGTGCCAGCAGGGGACAGGGTAATCAGCCCCAGCATTTT
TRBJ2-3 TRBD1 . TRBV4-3 CASSPGGTGSYTQYF TGCGCCAGCAGCCCTGGGGGGACAGGGAGTTATACGCAGTATTTT
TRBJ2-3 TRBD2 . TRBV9 CASSVRETSGLTDTQYF TGTGCCAGCAGCGTAAGAGAGACTAGCGGACTCACAGATACGCAGTATTTT
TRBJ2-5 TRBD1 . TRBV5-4 CASSSTPTGDVETQYF TGTGCCAGCAGCTCAACCCCGACAGGGGATGTGGAGACCCAGTACTTC
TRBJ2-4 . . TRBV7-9 CASSLEVFGKNIQYF TGTGCCAGCAGCTTAGAGGTTTTCGGTAAAAACATTCAGTACTTC
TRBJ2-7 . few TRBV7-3 CASSLTGQTYEQYF TGTGCCAGCAGCTTAACCGGGCAGACCTACGAGCAGTACTTC
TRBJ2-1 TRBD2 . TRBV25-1 CASSTIRREGRQFF TGTGCCAGCAGTACTATACGCCGGGAGGGCCGGCAGTTCTTC
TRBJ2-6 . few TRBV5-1 CASSLGSGANVLTF TGCGCCAGCAGCTTGGGGTCAGGGGCCAACGTCCTGACTTTC
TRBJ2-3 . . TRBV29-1 CSVGLRRGTDTQYF TGCAGCGTTGGACTCAGAAGAGGGACAGATACGCAGTATTTT
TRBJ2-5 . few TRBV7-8 CASSLARYSTKSGQYF TGTGCCAGCAGCTTAGCGCGTTACTCCACCAAGAGTGGCCAGTACTTC
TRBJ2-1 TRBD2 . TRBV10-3 CAISERQREVANNEQFF TGTGCCATCAGTGAGAGGCAGCGGGAGGTCGCCAACAATGAGCAGTTCTTC
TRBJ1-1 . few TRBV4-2 CASTPGGEFRNTEAFF TGTGCCAGCACCCCGGGCGGGGAGTTCAGGAACACTGAAGCTTTCTTT
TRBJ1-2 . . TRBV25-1 CASSQLGLHNYGYTF TGTGCCAGCAGTCAATTGGGACTGCATAACTATGGCTACACCTTC
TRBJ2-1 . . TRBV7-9 CASSRLLQVWFF TGTGCCAGCAGCCGCCTCTTGCAGGTGTGGTTCTTC
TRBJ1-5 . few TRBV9 CASSAGSGPQHF TGTGCCAGCAGCGCAGGTTCTGGGCCCCAGCATTTT
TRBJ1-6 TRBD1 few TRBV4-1 CASSQPYRGRNSPLHF TGCGCCAGCAGCCAACCGTACAGGGGGAGGAATTCACCCCTCCACTTT
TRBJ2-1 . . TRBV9 CASSASRGGANEQFF TGTGCCAGCAGCGCCAGTAGGGGGGGTGCCAATGAGCAGTTCTTC
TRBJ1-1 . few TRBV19 CASRGDTEAFF TGTGCCAGTCGCGGGGACACTGAAGCTTTCTTT
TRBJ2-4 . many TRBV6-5 CASSRTQLAKNIQYF TGTGCCAGCAGCCGAACACAGCTAGCCAAAAACATTCAGTACTTC
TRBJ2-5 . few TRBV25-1 CASSAWRAPGSRLTQYF TGTGCCAGCAGTGCTTGGAGAGCACCGGGATCCCGATTGACCCAGTACTTC
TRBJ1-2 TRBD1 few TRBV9 CASSVAGQGSYGYTF TGTGCCAGCAGCGTAGCTGGACAGGGCAGCTATGGCTACACCTTC
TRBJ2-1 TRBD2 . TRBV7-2 CASSLGLADYNEQFF TGTGCCAGCAGCCTTGGACTAGCGGACTACAATGAGCAGTTCTTC
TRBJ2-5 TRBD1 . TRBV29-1 CSVGPGQGFIQYF TGCAGCGTTGGTCCGGGACAGGGTTTTATTCAGTACTTC
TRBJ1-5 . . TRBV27 CASSLSRTWGQPQHF TGTGCCAGCAGTTTATCGAGGACGTGGGGCCAGCCCCAGCATTTT
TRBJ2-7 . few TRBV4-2 CASSQDGGQGNYEQYF TGTGCCAGCAGCCAAGATGGGGGACAAGGCAACTACGAGCAGTACTTC
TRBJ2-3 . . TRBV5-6 CASSLAWGITDTQYF TGTGCCAGCAGCTTGGCGTGGGGAATTACAGATACGCAGTATTTT
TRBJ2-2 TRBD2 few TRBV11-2 CASRATSGDTGELFF TGTGCCAGCAGAGCTACTAGCGGGGACACCGGGGAGCTGTTTTTT